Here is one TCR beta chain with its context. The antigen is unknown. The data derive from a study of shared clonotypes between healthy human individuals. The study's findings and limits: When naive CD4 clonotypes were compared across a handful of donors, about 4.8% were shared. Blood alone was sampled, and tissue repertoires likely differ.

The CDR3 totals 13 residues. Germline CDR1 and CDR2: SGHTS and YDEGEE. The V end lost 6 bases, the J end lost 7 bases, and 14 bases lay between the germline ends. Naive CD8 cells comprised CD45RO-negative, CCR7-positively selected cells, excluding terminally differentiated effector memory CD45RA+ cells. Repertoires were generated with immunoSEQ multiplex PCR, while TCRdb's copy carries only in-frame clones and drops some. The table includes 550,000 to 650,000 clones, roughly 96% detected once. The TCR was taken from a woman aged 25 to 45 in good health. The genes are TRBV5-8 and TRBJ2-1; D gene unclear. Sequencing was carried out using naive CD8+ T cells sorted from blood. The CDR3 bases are TGTGCCAGCAATTCACCCCCAGAGAATGAGCAGTTCTTC. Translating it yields CASNSPPENEQFF.